Listed here are 6 T cell receptor beta chains from one sample, sequenced in a study of shared clonotypes between healthy human individuals. Clones were sequenced by immunoSEQ multiplex PCR, and TCRdb holds only the in-frame ones, with some missing. The table records around 1.6 million clones, 98% of them present only once. The sample consisted of naive CD4+ T cells sorted from blood. Regarding subset: CD45RA+ positively selected. The receptor set was obtained from a young man in good health.

This chain connects TRBV4-3 to TRBJ1-4, with D maybe TRBD1 (5 bases). CDR3 length: 15 amino acids. V lost 3 bases and J 7 bases, leaving 15 bases between the germline ends. CDR1 LGHNA and CDR2 YSLEER come from the germline V gene. CDR3 in amino acids: CASSQEGATSEKLFF. Here the CDR3 DNA reads TGCGCCAGCAGCCAGGAAGGGGCCACCAGTGAAAAACTGTTTTTT.

DNA for the CDR3: TGTGCCAGTTCCCTTCAACAGGCGGGAAGGTATGGCTACACCTTC. Protein product: CASSLQQAGRYGYTF. The chain is built from TRBV5-4 and TRBJ1-2, with a possible D match to TRBD1 (5 bases). This CDR3 has 15 residues. Germline CDR1 reads SGHNT; CDR2 reads YYREEE (reference sequence). Trimming left V 8 bases short and J 5 bases short, with 22 bases between.

The genes are TRBV5-8 and TRBJ2-7; a weak D match, TRBD1 (6 bases). CDR3 length equals 14 residues. V shed 0 bases and J shed 4 bases, with 11 bases lying between them. Germline CDR1 SGHTS, CDR2 YDEGEE. CDR3 in amino acids: CASSLAPGEYEQYF. As DNA, the CDR3 is TGTGCCAGCAGCTTGGCCCCAGGGGAATACGAGCAGTACTTC.

V gene TRBV14 combines with J gene TRBJ2-1; TRBD2 is a possible D gene (5 bases). V lost 4 bases to trimming and J lost 1 base, with 20 bases between them. Germline V lookup: CDR1 SGHDN, CDR2 FVKESK. The CDR3 spans 18 residues. CDR3 nucleotide sequence: TGTGCCAGCAGCCGCGACTCACTAGAATTGGTGTCCTACAATGAGCAGTTCTTC. Residues: CASSRDSLELVSYNEQFF.

This sequence joins TRBV6-5 and TRBJ2-5; 14 bases are shared with TRBD2. Germline V CDR1 and CDR2: MNHEY, SVGAGI. J was trimmed by 5 bases and V by 4 bases; bases with no gene match: 3. This CDR3 has 15 amino acids. As DNA, the CDR3 is TGTGCCAGCAGTTTGGGACTAGCGGGAGTTGAGACCCAGTACTTC. Translation gives CASSLGLAGVETQYF.

V is TRBV6-1 and J is TRBJ1-5, with D possibly TRBD1 on 5 matching bases. Trimming shortened V by 4 bases and J by 3 bases, and 10 bases separated the two germline ends. Germline CDR1 is MNHNS and CDR2 is SASEGT. CDR3 length equals 14 residues. CDR3 nucleotides: TGTGCCAGCAGTGGGTCACAGGCCAATCAGCCCCAGCATTTT. This encodes CASSGSQANQPQHF.